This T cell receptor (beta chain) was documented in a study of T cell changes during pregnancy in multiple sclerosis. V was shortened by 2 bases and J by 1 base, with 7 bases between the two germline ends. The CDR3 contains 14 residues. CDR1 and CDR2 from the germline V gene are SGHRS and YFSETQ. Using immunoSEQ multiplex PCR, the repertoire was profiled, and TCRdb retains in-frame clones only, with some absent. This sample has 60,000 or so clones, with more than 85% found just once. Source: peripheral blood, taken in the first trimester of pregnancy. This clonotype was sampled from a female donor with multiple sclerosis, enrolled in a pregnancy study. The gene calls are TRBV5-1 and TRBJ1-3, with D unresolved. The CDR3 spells CASSFSISGNTIYF. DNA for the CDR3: TGCGCCAGCAGCTTCAGTATATCTGGAAACACCATATATTTT.